A selection of T cell receptor beta chains follows, all from one sample in a study of CD8 T cells in Susac syndrome. TCRdb recomputed calls from the immunoSEQ multiplex PCR reads with MiXCR, one row per CDR3 protein. This table holds 120,000 or so distinct CDR3 sequences, 94% found once. The material sequenced was CD4+ T cells from PBMCs. The receptors derive from a human donor in good health. The CDR3 runs from the conserved cysteine through the conserved F or W. D genes are given only for firm matches. Size is omitted from some rows. Given values are once, few, many or a class for expanded clones.

d_gene: -
abundance: -
j_gene: TRBJ1-6
v_gene: TRBV28
CDR3aa: CASTEVNSPLHF
CDR3nt: TGTGCCAGCACCGAAGTAAATTCACCCCTCCACTTT

d_gene: -
abundance: -
j_gene: TRBJ1-5
v_gene: TRBV2
CDR3aa: CASSAGPLIQPQHF
CDR3nt: TGTGCCAGCAGTGCCGGACCGTTAATCCAGCCCCAGCATTTT

d_gene: TRBD2
abundance: -
j_gene: TRBJ2-5
v_gene: TRBV6-2/TRBV6-3
CDR3aa: CASSNRLAGGPGETQYF
CDR3nt: TGTGCCAGCAGTAACCGACTAGCGGGAGGGCCTGGGGAGACCCAGTACTTC

d_gene: TRBD1
abundance: -
j_gene: TRBJ2-5
v_gene: TRBV6-5
CDR3aa: CASSYPGQGGETQYF
CDR3nt: TGTGCCAGCAGTTATCCGGGACAGGGGGGAGAGACCCAGTACTTC

d_gene: -
abundance: -
j_gene: TRBJ2-1
v_gene: TRBV29-1
CDR3aa: CSASLATNEQFF
CDR3nt: TGCAGCGCGTCTCTAGCGACCAATGAGCAGTTCTTC

d_gene: -
abundance: -
j_gene: TRBJ2-3
v_gene: TRBV28
CDR3aa: CASRGHDYSTDTQYF
CDR3nt: TGTGCCAGCAGGGGTCACGACTACAGCACAGATACGCAGTATTTT

d_gene: -
abundance: -
j_gene: TRBJ1-5
v_gene: TRBV30
CDR3aa: CAWSVRSDNQPQHF
CDR3nt: TGTGCCTGGAGTGTAAGGTCTGATAATCAGCCCCAGCATTTT

d_gene: TRBD2
abundance: -
j_gene: TRBJ2-1
v_gene: TRBV13
CDR3aa: CASSTIRLAVNSYNEQFF
CDR3nt: TGTGCCAGCAGCACAATTCGACTAGCGGTTAACTCCTACAATGAGCAGTTCTTC

d_gene: -
abundance: -
j_gene: TRBJ2-2
v_gene: TRBV29-1
CDR3aa: CSAKTRATGSRELFF
CDR3nt: TGCAGCGCGAAAACCCGGGCGACCGGTTCGAGGGAGCTGTTTTTT

d_gene: TRBD2
abundance: -
j_gene: TRBJ2-7
v_gene: TRBV7-2
CDR3aa: CASSLLAGASYEQYF
CDR3nt: TGTGCCAGCAGCTTACTAGCGGGTGCCTCCTACGAGCAGTACTTC

d_gene: -
abundance: -
j_gene: TRBJ1-5
v_gene: TRBV6-2/TRBV6-3
CDR3aa: CASSYPGPEDQPQHF
CDR3nt: TGTGCCAGCAGTTACCCAGGTCCGGAGGACCAGCCCCAGCATTTT

d_gene: -
abundance: once
j_gene: TRBJ1-1
v_gene: TRBV5-1
CDR3aa: CASSFYGDMNTEAFF
CDR3nt: TGCGCCAGCAGCTTTTATGGGGACATGAACACTGAAGCTTTCTTT

d_gene: -
abundance: -
j_gene: TRBJ2-3
v_gene: TRBV5-6
CDR3aa: CASSLTGSTDTQYF
CDR3nt: TGTGCCAGCAGCTTGACAGGGTCTACAGATACGCAGTATTTT

d_gene: -
abundance: -
j_gene: TRBJ2-5
v_gene: TRBV24-1
CDR3aa: CATSDWKAAETQYF
CDR3nt: TGTGCCACCAGTGATTGGAAGGCGGCAGAGACCCAGTACTTC

d_gene: -
abundance: -
j_gene: TRBJ2-5
v_gene: TRBV3-1
CDR3aa: CASSQTSVGETQYF
CDR3nt: TGTGCCAGCAGCCAAACTAGTGTTGGAGAGACCCAATACTTC

d_gene: TRBD1
abundance: -
j_gene: TRBJ1-2
v_gene: TRBV6-5
CDR3aa: CASSSRRQGNYGYTF
CDR3nt: TGTGCCAGCAGTTCACGGAGACAGGGTAACTATGGCTACACCTTC

d_gene: TRBD2
abundance: -
j_gene: TRBJ2-7
v_gene: TRBV5-1
CDR3aa: CASSSGLAGWGDGEQYF
CDR3nt: TGCGCCAGCAGCTCAGGACTAGCAGGATGGGGGGACGGCGAGCAGTACTTC

d_gene: -
abundance: -
j_gene: TRBJ2-1
v_gene: TRBV5-1
CDR3aa: CASTGLAYNEQFF
CDR3nt: TGCGCCAGCACAGGACTTGCCTACAATGAGCAGTTCTTC

d_gene: -
abundance: -
j_gene: TRBJ2-3
v_gene: TRBV2
CDR3aa: CASTGILGGPGDTQYF
CDR3nt: TGTGCCAGCACAGGGATACTGGGAGGTCCGGGAGATACGCAGTATTTT

d_gene: -
abundance: -
j_gene: TRBJ2-7
v_gene: TRBV20-1
CDR3aa: CSASKDYEQYF
CDR3nt: TGCAGTGCTTCGAAGGACTACGAGCAGTACTTC

d_gene: TRBD1
abundance: -
j_gene: TRBJ2-3
v_gene: TRBV12-5
CDR3aa: CASGLRRFGDRGRTDTQYF
CDR3nt: TGTGCTAGTGGTTTGAGAAGATTTGGGGACAGGGGCCGCACAGATACGCAGTATTTT

d_gene: -
abundance: -
j_gene: TRBJ2-5
v_gene: TRBV29-1
CDR3aa: CSVDSGDYQETQYF
CDR3nt: TGCAGCGTTGACTCGGGAGACTACCAAGAGACCCAGTACTTC

d_gene: TRBD2
abundance: -
j_gene: TRBJ2-7
v_gene: TRBV15
CDR3aa: CATNPGLGISKQYF
CDR3nt: TGTGCCACCAACCCCGGACTAGGGATTTCGAAGCAGTACTTC

d_gene: -
abundance: -
j_gene: TRBJ2-7
v_gene: TRBV5-1
CDR3aa: CASIKTGKLGREQYF
CDR3nt: TGCGCCAGCATCAAGACAGGGAAACTAGGGAGGGAGCAGTACTTC

d_gene: TRBD2
abundance: -
j_gene: TRBJ2-7
v_gene: TRBV5-1
CDR3aa: CASSPRPLAGTYEQYF
CDR3nt: TGCGCCAGCAGCCCCCGCCCGCTAGCGGGGACCTACGAGCAGTACTTC

d_gene: -
abundance: once
j_gene: TRBJ1-1
v_gene: TRBV2
CDR3aa: CASNLGPGTEAFF
CDR3nt: TGTGCCAGCAACCTGGGACCGGGGACTGAAGCTTTCTTT

d_gene: TRBD2
abundance: -
j_gene: TRBJ2-1
v_gene: TRBV4-1
CDR3aa: CASSQGLTSAFNEQFF
CDR3nt: TGCGCCAGCAGCCAGGGTCTCACTAGCGCATTCAATGAGCAGTTCTTC

d_gene: TRBD2
abundance: once
j_gene: TRBJ2-2
v_gene: TRBV29-1
CDR3aa: CSVGEGRTDTGELFF
CDR3nt: TGCAGCGTGGGGGAGGGGAGGACGGACACCGGGGAGCTGTTTTTT

d_gene: -
abundance: -
j_gene: TRBJ2-2
v_gene: TRBV4-2
CDR3aa: CASSLNEVANTGELFF
CDR3nt: TGTGCCAGCAGCCTCAATGAGGTCGCGAACACCGGGGAGCTGTTTTTT

d_gene: -
abundance: -
j_gene: TRBJ2-1
v_gene: TRBV7-2
CDR3aa: CASSSRALYNEQFF
CDR3nt: TGTGCCAGCAGCTCCCGGGCCCTCTACAATGAGCAGTTCTTC

d_gene: TRBD1
abundance: -
j_gene: TRBJ2-7
v_gene: TRBV10-3
CDR3aa: CAISEGQGYNEQYF
CDR3nt: TGTGCCATCAGTGAGGGACAGGGTTACAACGAGCAGTACTTC

d_gene: TRBD2
abundance: -
j_gene: TRBJ2-5
v_gene: TRBV29-1
CDR3aa: CSVVGTSGETQYF
CDR3nt: TGCAGCGTTGTGGGGACTAGCGGAGAGACCCAGTACTTC

d_gene: -
abundance: once
j_gene: TRBJ2-4
v_gene: TRBV7-9
CDR3aa: CASSLDRAGDIQYF
CDR3nt: TGTGCCAGCAGCTTAGACAGGGCGGGGGACATTCAGTACTTC

d_gene: -
abundance: -
j_gene: TRBJ2-5
v_gene: TRBV29-1
CDR3aa: CSVGPRETQYF
CDR3nt: TGCAGCGTGGGCCCCAGGGAGACCCAGTACTTC

d_gene: -
abundance: -
j_gene: TRBJ2-3
v_gene: TRBV11-3
CDR3aa: CASSIGRWSDTQYF
CDR3nt: TGTGCCAGCAGCATAGGGCGCTGGTCCGATACGCAGTATTTT

d_gene: TRBD2
abundance: -
j_gene: TRBJ2-1
v_gene: TRBV7-2
CDR3aa: CASSRGLADKQFF
CDR3nt: TGTGCCAGCAGCCGGGGACTAGCGGATAAGCAGTTCTTC

d_gene: -
abundance: -
j_gene: TRBJ2-7
v_gene: TRBV29-1
CDR3aa: CSVAAGLENPDYEQYF
CDR3nt: TGCAGCGTTGCAGCCGGGCTTGAAAACCCCGACTACGAGCAGTACTTC

d_gene: -
abundance: few
j_gene: TRBJ2-7
v_gene: TRBV18
CDR3aa: CASSATSLHEQYF
CDR3nt: TGTGCCAGCTCAGCGACTAGTTTACACGAGCAGTACTTC

d_gene: TRBD2
abundance: -
j_gene: TRBJ2-7
v_gene: TRBV3-1
CDR3aa: CASSQGASGSYEQYF
CDR3nt: TGTGCCAGCAGCCAAGGGGCTAGCGGTTCCTACGAGCAGTACTTC

d_gene: TRBD2
abundance: -
j_gene: TRBJ2-3
v_gene: TRBV7-2
CDR3aa: CASSLALLAGVDTQYF
CDR3nt: TGTGCCAGCAGCTTAGCCTTGCTAGCGGGAGTAGATACGCAGTATTTT

d_gene: -
abundance: once
j_gene: TRBJ2-1
v_gene: TRBV5-8
CDR3aa: CASSFASRGHEQFF
CDR3nt: TGTGCCAGCAGCTTCGCCTCCAGGGGTCATGAGCAGTTCTTC

d_gene: TRBD2
abundance: -
j_gene: TRBJ2-3
v_gene: TRBV27
CDR3aa: CASSLWASGRSADTQYF
CDR3nt: TGTGCCAGCAGTTTATGGGCTAGCGGGAGGTCGGCAGATACGCAGTATTTT

d_gene: TRBD1
abundance: -
j_gene: TRBJ1-2
v_gene: TRBV18
CDR3aa: CASSPGQAEGYTF
CDR3nt: TGTGCCAGCTCACCAGGACAGGCGGAGGGCTACACCTTC

d_gene: TRBD2
abundance: once
j_gene: TRBJ2-5
v_gene: TRBV20-1
CDR3aa: CSAGGGGPETQYF
CDR3nt: TGCAGTGCCGGCGGGGGGGGCCCAGAGACCCAGTACTTC

d_gene: -
abundance: -
j_gene: TRBJ2-1
v_gene: TRBV12-3/TRBV12-4
CDR3aa: CASSLNGREQFF
CDR3nt: TGTGCCAGCAGTTTAAACGGCCGTGAGCAGTTCTTC

d_gene: -
abundance: -
j_gene: TRBJ1-4
v_gene: TRBV27
CDR3aa: CASSLKGSNEKLFF
CDR3nt: TGTGCCAGCAGTTTGAAAGGGAGTAATGAAAAACTGTTTTTT

d_gene: TRBD1
abundance: -
j_gene: TRBJ1-2
v_gene: TRBV18
CDR3aa: CASSPGQGGYGYTF
CDR3nt: TGTGCCAGCTCTCCCGGACAGGGCGGCTATGGCTACACCTTC

d_gene: TRBD1
abundance: few
j_gene: TRBJ2-7
v_gene: TRBV5-1
CDR3aa: CASSLVGTGGYEQYF
CDR3nt: TGCGCCAGCAGCTTGGTAGGGACAGGTGGCTACGAGCAGTACTTC

d_gene: -
abundance: -
j_gene: TRBJ1-4
v_gene: TRBV2
CDR3aa: CASSELGAREKLFF
CDR3nt: TGTGCCAGCAGTGAACTAGGGGCACGGGAAAAACTGTTTTTT

d_gene: TRBD1
abundance: -
j_gene: TRBJ2-1
v_gene: TRBV7-9
CDR3aa: CASSPGQLVRNEQFF
CDR3nt: TGTGCCAGCAGCCCGGGACAGCTCGTGCGAAATGAGCAGTTCTTC

d_gene: -
abundance: -
j_gene: TRBJ2-3
v_gene: TRBV5-1
CDR3aa: CASSLEGTTDTQYF
CDR3nt: TGCGCCAGCAGCTTAGAAGGCACCACAGATACGCAGTATTTT

d_gene: -
abundance: -
j_gene: TRBJ2-7
v_gene: TRBV3-1
CDR3aa: CASSQAGVRAYEQYF
CDR3nt: TGTGCCAGCAGCCAAGCTGGGGTAAGGGCCTACGAGCAGTACTTC

d_gene: TRBD1
abundance: -
j_gene: TRBJ1-6
v_gene: TRBV28
CDR3aa: CASSLLTLGTGNNSPLHF
CDR3nt: TGTGCCAGCAGTTTACTAACCCTCGGGACAGGGAACAATTCACCCCTCCACTTT

d_gene: -
abundance: -
j_gene: TRBJ1-2
v_gene: TRBV19
CDR3aa: CASSTGVSGYTF
CDR3nt: TGTGCCAGTAGTACCGGGGTTTCGGGCTACACCTTC

d_gene: -
abundance: -
j_gene: TRBJ2-7
v_gene: TRBV12-3/TRBV12-4
CDR3aa: CASSLASPSLRYF
CDR3nt: TGTGCCAGCAGTTTAGCTAGCCCCTCGCTTCGGTACTTC